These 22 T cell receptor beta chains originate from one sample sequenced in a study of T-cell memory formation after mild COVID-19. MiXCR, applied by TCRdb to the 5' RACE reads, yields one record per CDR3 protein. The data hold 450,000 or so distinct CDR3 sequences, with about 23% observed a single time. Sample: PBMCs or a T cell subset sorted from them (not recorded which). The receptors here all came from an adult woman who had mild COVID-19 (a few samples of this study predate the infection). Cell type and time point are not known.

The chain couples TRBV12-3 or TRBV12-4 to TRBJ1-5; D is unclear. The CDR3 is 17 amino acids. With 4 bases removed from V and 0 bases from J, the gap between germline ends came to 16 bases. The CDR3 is CASSWEMEGDSNQPQHF. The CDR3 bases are TGTGCCAGCAGTTGGGAGATGGAGGGAGATAGCAATCAGCCCCAGCATTTT.

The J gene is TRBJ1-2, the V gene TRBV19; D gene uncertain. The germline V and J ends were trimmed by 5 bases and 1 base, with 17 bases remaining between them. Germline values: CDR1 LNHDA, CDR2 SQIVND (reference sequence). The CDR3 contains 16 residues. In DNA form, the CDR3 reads TGTGCCAGTAGTGAGCAGTTCTCGGGGATTAACTATGGCTACACCTTC. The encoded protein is CASSEQFSGINYGYTF.

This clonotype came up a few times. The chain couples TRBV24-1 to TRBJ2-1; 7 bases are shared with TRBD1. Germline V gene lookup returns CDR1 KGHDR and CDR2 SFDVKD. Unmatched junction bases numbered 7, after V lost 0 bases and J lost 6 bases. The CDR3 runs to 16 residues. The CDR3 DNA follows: TGTGCCACCAGTGATTTGGACGAGGGGGCCGCCAATGAGCAGTTCTTC. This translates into CATSDLDEGAANEQFF.

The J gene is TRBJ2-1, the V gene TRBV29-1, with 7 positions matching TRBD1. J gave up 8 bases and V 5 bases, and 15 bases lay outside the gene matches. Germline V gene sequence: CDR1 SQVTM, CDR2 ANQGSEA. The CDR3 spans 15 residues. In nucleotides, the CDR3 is TGCAGCGTTTCCACCCAAACCACAGGGGACCATGAGCAGTTCTTC. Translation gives CSVSTQTTGDHEQFF.

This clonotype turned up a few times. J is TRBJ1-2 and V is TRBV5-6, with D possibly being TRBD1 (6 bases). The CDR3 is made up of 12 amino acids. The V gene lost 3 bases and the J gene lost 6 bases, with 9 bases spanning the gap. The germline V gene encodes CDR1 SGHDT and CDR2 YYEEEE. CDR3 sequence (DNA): TGTGCCAGCAGCTCCACAGGGAATGGCTACACCTTC. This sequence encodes CASSSTGNGYTF.

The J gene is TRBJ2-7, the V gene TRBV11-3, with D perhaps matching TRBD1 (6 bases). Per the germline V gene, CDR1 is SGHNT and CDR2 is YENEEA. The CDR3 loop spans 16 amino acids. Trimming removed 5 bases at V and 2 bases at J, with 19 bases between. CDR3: CASSRGYRDRAYEQYF. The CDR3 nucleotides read TGTGCCAGCAGCCGCGGCTACAGGGATCGGGCCTACGAGCAGTACTTC.

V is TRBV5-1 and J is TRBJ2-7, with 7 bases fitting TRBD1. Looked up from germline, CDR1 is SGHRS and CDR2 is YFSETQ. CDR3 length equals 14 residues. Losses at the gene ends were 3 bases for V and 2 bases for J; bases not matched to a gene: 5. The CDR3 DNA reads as TGCGCCAGCAGCTATCCCGGGACAGCCTACGAGCAGTACTTC. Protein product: CASSYPGTAYEQYF.

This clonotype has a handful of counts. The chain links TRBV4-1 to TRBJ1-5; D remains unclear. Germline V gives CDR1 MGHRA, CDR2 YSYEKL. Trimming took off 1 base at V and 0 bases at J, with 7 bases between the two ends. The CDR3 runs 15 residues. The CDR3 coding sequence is TGCGCCAGCAGCCAAGTCGCCATTAGCAATCAGCCCCAGCATTTT. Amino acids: CASSQVAISNQPQHF.

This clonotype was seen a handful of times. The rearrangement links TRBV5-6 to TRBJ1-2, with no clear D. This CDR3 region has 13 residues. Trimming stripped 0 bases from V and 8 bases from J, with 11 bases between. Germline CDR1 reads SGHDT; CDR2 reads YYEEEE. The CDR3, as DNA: TGTGCCAGCAGCTTGGGGGATATTAACGGCTACACCTTC. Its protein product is CASSLGDINGYTF.

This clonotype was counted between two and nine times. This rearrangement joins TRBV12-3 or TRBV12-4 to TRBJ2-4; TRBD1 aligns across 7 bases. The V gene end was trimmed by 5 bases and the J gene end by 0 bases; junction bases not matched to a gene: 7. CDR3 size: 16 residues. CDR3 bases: TGTGCCAGCAGTCGGACAGGCCCTAAAGCCAAAAACATTCAGTACTTC. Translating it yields CASSRTGPKAKNIQYF.

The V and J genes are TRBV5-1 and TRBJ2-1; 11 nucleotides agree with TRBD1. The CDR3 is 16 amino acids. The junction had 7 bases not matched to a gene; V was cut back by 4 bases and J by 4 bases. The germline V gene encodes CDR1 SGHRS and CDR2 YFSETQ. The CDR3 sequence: CASSPGTGGTYNEQFF. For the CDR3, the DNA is TGCGCCAGCAGCCCGGGGACAGGGGGTACGTACAATGAGCAGTTCTTC.

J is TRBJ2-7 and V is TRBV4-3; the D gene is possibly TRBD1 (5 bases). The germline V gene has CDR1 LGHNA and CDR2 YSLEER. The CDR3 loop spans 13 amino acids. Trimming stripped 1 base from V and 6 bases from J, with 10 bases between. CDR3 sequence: CASSQGQGLEQYF. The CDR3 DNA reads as TGCGCCAGCAGCCAAGGTCAGGGTCTCGAGCAGTACTTC.

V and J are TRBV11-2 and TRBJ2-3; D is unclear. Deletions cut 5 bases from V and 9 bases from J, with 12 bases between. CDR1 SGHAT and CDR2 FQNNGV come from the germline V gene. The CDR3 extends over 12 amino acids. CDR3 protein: CASSPKGITQYF. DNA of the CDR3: TGTGCCAGCAGCCCGAAGGGCATCACGCAGTATTTT.

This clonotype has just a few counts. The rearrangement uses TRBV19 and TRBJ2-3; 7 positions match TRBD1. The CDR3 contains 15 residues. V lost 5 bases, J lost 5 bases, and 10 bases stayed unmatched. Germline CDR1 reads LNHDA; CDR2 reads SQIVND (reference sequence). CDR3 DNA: TGTGCCAGTAGTGACAGGGTTGGGATTGAAGATACGCAGTATTTT. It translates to CASSDRVGIEDTQYF. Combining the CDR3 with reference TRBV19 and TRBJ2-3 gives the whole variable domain DGGITQSPKYLFRKEGQNVTLSCEQNLNHDAMYWYRQDPGQGLRLIYYSQIVNDFQKGDIAEGYSVSREKKESFPLTVTSAQKNPTAFYLCASSDRVGIEDTQYFGPGTRLTVL.

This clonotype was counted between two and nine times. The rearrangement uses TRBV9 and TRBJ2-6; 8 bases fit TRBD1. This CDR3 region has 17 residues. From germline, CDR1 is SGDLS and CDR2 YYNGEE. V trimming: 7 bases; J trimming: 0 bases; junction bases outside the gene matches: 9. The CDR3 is CASAWGQAPSGANVLTF. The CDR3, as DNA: TGTGCCAGCGCGTGGGGACAGGCTCCCTCTGGGGCCAACGTCCTGACTTTC. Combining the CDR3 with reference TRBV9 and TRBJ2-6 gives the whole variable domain DSGVTQTPKHLITATGQRVTLRCSPRSGDLSVYWYQQSLDQGLQFLIQYYNGEERAKGNILERFSAQQFPDLHSELNLSSLELGDSALYFCASAWGQAPSGANVLTFGAGSRLTVL.

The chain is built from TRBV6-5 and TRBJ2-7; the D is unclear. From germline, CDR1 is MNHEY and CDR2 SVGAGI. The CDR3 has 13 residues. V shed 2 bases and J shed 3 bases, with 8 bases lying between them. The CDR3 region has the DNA TGTGCCAGCAGTTACAGTAGGCACTACGAGCAGTACTTC. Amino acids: CASSYSRHYEQYF.

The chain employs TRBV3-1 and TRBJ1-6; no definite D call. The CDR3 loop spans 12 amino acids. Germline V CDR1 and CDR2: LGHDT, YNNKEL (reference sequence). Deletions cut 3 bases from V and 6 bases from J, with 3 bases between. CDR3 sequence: CASSHFNSPLHF. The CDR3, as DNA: TGTGCCAGCAGCCATTTTAATTCACCCCTCCACTTT.

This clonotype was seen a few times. The CDR3 here is CASSPSGEDEQFF. In DNA, the CDR3 is TGTGCCAGCAGCCCCTCGGGGGAGGATGAGCAGTTCTTC. The chain is built from TRBV7-3 and TRBJ2-1, with D tentatively TRBD2 (6 bases). The CDR3 loop spans 13 amino acids. The germline V gene has CDR1 SGHTA and CDR2 FQGTGA. The V end was cut by 5 bases, the J end by 8 bases, with 13 bases between.

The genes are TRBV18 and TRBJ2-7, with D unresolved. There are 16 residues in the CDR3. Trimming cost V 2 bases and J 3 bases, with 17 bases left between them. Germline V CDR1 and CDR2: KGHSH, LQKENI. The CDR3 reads CASSPGSTGSRYEQYF. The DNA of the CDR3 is TGTGCCAGCTCACCAGGTAGTACCGGGTCTCGCTACGAGCAGTACTTC.

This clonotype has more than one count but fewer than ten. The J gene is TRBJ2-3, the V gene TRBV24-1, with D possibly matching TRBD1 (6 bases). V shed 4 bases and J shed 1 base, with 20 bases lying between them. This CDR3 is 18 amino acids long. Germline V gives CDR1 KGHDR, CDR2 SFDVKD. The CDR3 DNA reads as TGTGCCACCAGTGACCCCGCACAGGGTATAGGGGGCACAGATACGCAGTATTTT. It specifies CATSDPAQGIGGTDTQYF.

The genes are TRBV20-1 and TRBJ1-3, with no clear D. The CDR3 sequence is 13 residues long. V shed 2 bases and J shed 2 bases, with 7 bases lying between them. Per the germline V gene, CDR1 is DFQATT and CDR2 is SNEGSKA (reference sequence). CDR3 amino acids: CSARLAAGNTIYF. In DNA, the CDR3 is TGCAGTGCTAGACTTGCAGCTGGAAACACCATATATTTT.

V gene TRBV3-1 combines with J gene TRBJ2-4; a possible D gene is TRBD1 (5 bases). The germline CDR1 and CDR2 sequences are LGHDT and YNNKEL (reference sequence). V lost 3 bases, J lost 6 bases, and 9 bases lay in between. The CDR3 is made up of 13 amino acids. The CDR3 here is CASSQKGSNIQYF. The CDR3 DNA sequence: TGTGCCAGCAGCCAGAAGGGGTCAAACATTCAGTACTTC.